The TCR beta chain described here comes from a study of CD8+CD57+ T cells in acquired aplastic anemia. The overall study: Mean DNA quantity obtained from sorted CD4+ and CD8+ cells was around 3.2 ug. Healthy donors averaged around 10 million reads for CD4+ cells. General study points: Overlap between patients and controls comprised just under 30 CD8+ CDR3 sequences. Patients versus controls showed no significant CD8+ Simpson's diversity difference.

Per the germline V gene, CDR1 is WNHNN and CDR2 is SYGVQD (reference sequence). The CDR3 is made up of 17 amino acids. This clonotype was detected a few times. Antigen specificity is unknown. Mismatch with germline at one junction end may stem from a read error. Both TCR beta VDJ combination and CDR3 sequence profiling were carried out. Genomic DNA was the template for this profiling. Via MiXCR, TCRdb re-called the reads, giving one row per CDR3 protein. This sample yields approximately 170,000 distinct CDR3 sequences, of which less than 65% are seen a single time; about 17% belongs to the top ten. V gene TRBV10-1 combines with J gene TRBJ1-2, with D possibly matching TRBD1 (5 bases). Sequencing was carried out using sorted CD4+, CD8+, or CD8+CD57+ T cells (not recorded which) from PBMCs. The source of this sequence is a human donor in good health, serving as a control. CDR3: CASSERGGGQANYSYTF. DNA for the CDR3: TGCGCCAGCAGTGAGCGGGGGGGTGGGCAAGCTAACTATAGCTACACCTTC.